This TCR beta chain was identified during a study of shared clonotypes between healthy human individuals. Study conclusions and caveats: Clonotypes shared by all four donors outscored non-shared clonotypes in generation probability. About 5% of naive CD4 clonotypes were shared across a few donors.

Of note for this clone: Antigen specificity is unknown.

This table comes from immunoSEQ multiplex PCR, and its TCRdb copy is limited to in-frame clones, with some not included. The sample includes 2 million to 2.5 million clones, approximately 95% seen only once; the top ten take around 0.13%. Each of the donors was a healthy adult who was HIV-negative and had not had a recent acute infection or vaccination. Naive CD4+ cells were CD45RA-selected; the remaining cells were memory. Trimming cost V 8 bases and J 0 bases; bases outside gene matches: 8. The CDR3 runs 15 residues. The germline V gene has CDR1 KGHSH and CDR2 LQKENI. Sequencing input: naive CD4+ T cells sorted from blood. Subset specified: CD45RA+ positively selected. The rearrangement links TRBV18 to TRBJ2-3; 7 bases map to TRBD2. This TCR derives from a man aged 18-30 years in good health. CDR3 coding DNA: TGTGCCAGCCACACTATAGCGGGCAGCACAGATACGCAGTATTTT. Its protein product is CASHTIAGSTDTQYF.